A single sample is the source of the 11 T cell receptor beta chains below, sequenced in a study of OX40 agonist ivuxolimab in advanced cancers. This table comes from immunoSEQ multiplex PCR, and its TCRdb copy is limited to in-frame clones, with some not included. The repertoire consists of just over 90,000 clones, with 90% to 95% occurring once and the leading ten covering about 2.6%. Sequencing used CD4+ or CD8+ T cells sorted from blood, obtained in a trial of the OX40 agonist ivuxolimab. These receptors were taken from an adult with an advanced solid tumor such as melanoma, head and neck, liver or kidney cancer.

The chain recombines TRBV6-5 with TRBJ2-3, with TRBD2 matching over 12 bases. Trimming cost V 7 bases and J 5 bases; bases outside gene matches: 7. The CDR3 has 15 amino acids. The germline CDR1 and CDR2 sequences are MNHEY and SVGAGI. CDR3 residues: CASKILAGGGDTQYF. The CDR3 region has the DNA TGTGCCAGCAAGATACTAGCGGGGGGTGGAGATACGCAGTATTTT.

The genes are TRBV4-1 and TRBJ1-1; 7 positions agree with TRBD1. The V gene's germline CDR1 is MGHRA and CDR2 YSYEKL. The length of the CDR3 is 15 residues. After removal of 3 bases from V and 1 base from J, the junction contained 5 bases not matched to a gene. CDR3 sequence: CASSHQTGANTEAFF. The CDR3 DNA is TGCGCCAGCAGCCACCAAACAGGGGCGAACACTGAAGCTTTCTTT.

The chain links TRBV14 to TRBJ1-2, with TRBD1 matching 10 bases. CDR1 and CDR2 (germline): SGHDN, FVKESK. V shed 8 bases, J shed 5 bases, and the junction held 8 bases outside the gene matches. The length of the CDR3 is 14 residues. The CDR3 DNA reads TGTGCCAGCGGTGACAGGGGGCTGCAGTATGGCTACACCTTC. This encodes CASGDRGLQYGYTF. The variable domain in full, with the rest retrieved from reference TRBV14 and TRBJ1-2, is EAGVTQFPSHSVIEKGQTVTLRCDPISGHDNLYWYRRVMGKEIKFLLHFVKESKQDESGMPNNRFLAERTGGTYSTLKVQPAELEDSGVYFCASGDRGLQYGYTFGSGTRLTVV.

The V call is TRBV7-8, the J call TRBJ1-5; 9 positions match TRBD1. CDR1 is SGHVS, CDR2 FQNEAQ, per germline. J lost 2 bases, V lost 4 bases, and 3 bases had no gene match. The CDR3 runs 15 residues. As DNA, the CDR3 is TGTGCCAGCAGCTGGACAGGGGATGGCAATCAGCCCCAGCATTTT. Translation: CASSWTGDGNQPQHF. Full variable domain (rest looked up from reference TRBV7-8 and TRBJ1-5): GAGVSQSPRYKVAKRGQDVALRCDPISGHVSLFWYQQALGQGPEFLTYFQNEAQLDKSGLPSDRFFAERPEGSVSTLKIQRTQQEDSAVYLCASSWTGDGNQPQHFGDGTRLSIL.

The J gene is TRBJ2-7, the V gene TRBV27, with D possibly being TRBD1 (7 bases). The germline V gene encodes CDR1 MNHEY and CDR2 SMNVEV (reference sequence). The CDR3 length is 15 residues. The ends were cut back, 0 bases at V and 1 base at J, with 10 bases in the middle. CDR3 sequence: CASSLSTGRSYEQYF. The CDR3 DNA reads TGTGCCAGCAGTTTATCGACAGGGAGGTCCTACGAGCAGTACTTC.

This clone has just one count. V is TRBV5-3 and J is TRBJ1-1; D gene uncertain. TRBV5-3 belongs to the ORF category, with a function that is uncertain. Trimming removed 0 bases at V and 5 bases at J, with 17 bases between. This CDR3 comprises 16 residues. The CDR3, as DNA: TGTGCCAGAAGCTTGGTGTCAGCGGTGGATGGGACTGAAGCTTTCTTT. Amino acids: CARSLVSAVDGTEAFF.

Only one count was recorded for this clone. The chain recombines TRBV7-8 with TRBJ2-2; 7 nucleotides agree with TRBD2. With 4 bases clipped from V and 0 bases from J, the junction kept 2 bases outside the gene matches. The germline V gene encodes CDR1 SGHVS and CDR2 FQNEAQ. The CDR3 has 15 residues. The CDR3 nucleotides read TGTGCCAGCAGCTCCGGGACTACGAACACCGGGGAGCTGTTTTTT. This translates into CASSSGTTNTGELFF.

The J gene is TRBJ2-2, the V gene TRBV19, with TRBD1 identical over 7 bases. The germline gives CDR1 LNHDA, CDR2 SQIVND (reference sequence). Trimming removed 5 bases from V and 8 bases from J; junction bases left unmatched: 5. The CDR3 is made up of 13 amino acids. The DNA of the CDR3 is TGTGCCAGTAGTCCGTCGACAGGGGGGGAGCTGTTTTTT. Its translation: CASSPSTGGELFF.

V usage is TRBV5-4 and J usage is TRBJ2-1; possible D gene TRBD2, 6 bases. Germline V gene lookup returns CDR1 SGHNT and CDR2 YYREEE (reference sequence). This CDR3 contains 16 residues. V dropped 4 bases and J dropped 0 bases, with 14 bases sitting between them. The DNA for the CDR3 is TGTGCCAGCAGCCCTCTAGCGACCGACTCCTACAATGAGCAGTTCTTC. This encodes CASSPLATDSYNEQFF.

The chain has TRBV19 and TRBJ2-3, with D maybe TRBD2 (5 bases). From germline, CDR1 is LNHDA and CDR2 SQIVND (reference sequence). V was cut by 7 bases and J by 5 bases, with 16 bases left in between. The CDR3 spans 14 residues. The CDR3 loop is CASTSAVGRDTQYF. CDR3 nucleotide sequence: TGTGCCAGTACGTCGGCCGTTGGGAGAGATACGCAGTATTTT.

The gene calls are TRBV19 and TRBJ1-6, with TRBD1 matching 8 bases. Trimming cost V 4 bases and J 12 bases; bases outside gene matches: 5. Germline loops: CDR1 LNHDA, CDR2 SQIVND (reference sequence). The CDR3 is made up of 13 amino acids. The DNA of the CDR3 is TGTGCCAGTAGTACCCGACAGGGGCAACCCCTCCACTTT. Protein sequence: CASSTRQGQPLHF.